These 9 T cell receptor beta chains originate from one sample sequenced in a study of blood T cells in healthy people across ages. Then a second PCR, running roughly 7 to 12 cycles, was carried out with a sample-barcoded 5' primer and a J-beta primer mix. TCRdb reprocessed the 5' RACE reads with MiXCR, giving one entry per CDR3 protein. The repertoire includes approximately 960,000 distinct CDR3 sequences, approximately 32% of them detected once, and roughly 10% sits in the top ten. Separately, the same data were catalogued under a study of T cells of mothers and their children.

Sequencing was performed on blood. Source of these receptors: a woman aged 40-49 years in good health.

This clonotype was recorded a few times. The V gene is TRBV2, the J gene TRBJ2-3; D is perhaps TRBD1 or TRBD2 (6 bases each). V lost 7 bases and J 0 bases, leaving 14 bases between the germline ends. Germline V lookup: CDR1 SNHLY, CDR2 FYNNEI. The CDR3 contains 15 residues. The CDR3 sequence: CASTRPGASTDTQYF. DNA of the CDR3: TGTGCCAGCACCCGACCGGGGGCCAGCACAGATACGCAGTATTTT.

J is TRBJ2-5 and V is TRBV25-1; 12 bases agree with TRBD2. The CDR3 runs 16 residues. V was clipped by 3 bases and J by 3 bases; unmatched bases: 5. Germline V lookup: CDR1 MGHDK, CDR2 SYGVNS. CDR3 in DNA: TGTGCCAGCAGTGAGAGGACTAGCGGGGTAAAAGAGACCCAGTACTTC. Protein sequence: CASSERTSGVKETQYF.

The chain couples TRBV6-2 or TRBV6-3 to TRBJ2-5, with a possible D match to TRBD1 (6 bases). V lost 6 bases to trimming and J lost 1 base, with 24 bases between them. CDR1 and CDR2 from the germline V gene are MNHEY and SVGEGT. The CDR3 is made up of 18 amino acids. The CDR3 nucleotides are TGTGCCAGCAGCTCAGCGCAATGGACAGATGGCCGCCAAGAGACCCAGTACTTC. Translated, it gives CASSSAQWTDGRQETQYF.

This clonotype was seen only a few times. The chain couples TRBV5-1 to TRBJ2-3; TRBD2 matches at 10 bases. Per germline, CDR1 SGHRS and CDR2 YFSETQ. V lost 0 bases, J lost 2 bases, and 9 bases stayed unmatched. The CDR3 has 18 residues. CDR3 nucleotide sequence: TGCGCCAGCAGCTTGGGAATTAGCGGGGGGACCACCACAGATACGCAGTATTTT. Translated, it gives CASSLGISGGTTTDTQYF.

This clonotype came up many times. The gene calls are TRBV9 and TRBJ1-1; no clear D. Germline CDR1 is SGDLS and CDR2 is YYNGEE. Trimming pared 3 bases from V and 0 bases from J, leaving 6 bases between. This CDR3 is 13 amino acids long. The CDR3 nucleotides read TGTGCCAGCAGCGCTACCATGAACACTGAAGCTTTCTTT. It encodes CASSATMNTEAFF.

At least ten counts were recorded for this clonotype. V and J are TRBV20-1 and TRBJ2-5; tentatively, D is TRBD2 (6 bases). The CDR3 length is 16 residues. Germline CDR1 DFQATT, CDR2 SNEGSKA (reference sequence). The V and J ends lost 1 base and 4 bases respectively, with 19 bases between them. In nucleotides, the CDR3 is TGCAGTGCTAGAGGCAGCGGCGGGGACCAAGGAGAGACCCAGTACTTC. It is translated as CSARGSGGDQGETQYF.

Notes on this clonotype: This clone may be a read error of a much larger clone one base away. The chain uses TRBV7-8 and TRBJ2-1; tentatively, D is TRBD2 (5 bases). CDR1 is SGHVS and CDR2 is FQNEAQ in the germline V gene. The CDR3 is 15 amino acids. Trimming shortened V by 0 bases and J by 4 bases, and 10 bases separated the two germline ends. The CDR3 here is CASSLATNGYNEQFF. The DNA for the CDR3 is TGTGCCAGCAGCTTAGCGACTAACGGGTACAATGAGCAGTTCTTC.

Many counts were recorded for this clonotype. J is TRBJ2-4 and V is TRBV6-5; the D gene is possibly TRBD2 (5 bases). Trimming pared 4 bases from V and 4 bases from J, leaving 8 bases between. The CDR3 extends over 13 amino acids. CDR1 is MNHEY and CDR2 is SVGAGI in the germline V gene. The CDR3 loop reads CASSSSGKNIQYF. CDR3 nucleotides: TGTGCCAGCAGTTCGAGCGGAAAAAACATTCAGTACTTC.

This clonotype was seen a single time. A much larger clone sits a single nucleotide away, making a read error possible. The CDR3 DNA reads TGCACCAGCAGCTTGATGTCAGGGAACGAGCAGTACTTC. Translation: CTSSLMSGNEQYF. The V gene is TRBV5-1, the J gene TRBJ2-7, with D possibly being TRBD1 (5 bases). Germline values: CDR1 SGHRS, CDR2 YFSETQ. The CDR3 is 13 amino acids.